Following are 20 T cell receptor beta chains from one sample sequenced in a study of stem cell transplantation in POMP-related autoinflammatory disease. Using immunoSEQ multiplex PCR, the repertoire was profiled, and TCRdb retains in-frame clones only, with some absent. The sample yields about 6,900 clones, around four fifths seen once. The sample taken for sequencing was a CXCR5-defined cell subset from PBMCs. These receptors were obtained from a human donor in good health.

In this sample, this clone turned up once. V is TRBV28 and J is TRBJ1-4; D might be TRBD1 (5 bases). In germline, CDR1 is MDHEN, CDR2 SYDVKM. This CDR3 is built from 15 residues. V lost 8 bases, J lost 0 bases, and 13 bases lay in between. The CDR3 nucleotides are TGTGCCAGCTGCGGGGGTGGGGCAACTAATGAAAAACTGTTTTTT. Translated, it gives CASCGGGATNEKLFF.

This clone showed up just a few times. V is TRBV7-3 and J is TRBJ1-6, with 8 bases that match TRBD1. Trimming cost V 5 bases and J 8 bases; bases outside gene matches: 8. The CDR3 is made up of 15 amino acids. The germline V gene has CDR1 SGHTA and CDR2 FQGTGA. The CDR3 DNA reads as TGTGCCAGCAGCACAGGACAGGGTGGAGATTCACCCCTCCACTTT. Translated: CASSTGQGGDSPLHF.

This clone was detected a few times. The V and J genes are TRBV7-2 and TRBJ1-5; 7 bases align to TRBD1. The germline V gene has CDR1 SGHTA and CDR2 FQGNSA. Trimming at V came to 5 bases and at J to 7 bases, leaving 11 bases not matched to a gene. This CDR3 region has 15 residues. The CDR3 nucleotides read TGTGCCAGCAGCCCCATGACAGGGACGATGCAGCCCCAGCATTTT. It yields the protein CASSPMTGTMQPQHF. The whole variable domain, filled in from reference TRBV7-2 and TRBJ1-5, reads GAGVSQSPSNKVTEKGKDVELRCDPISGHTALYWYRQSLGQGLEFLIYFQGNSAPDKSGLPSDRFSAERTGGSVSTLTIQRTQQEDSAVYLCASSPMTGTMQPQHFGDGTRLSIL.

This clone was detected a few times. The rearrangement links TRBV5-1 to TRBJ2-7, with D perhaps matching TRBD1 or TRBD2 (6 bases each). CDR1 is SGHRS, CDR2 YFSETQ, per germline. Trimming shortened V by 3 bases and J by 5 bases, and 15 bases separated the two germline ends. CDR3 length: 14 residues. The CDR3 DNA follows: TGCGCCAGCAGCTCCACAGGGAGGAGGGACGAGCAGTACTTC. Amino acid sequence: CASSSTGRRDEQYF. Looking up the rest from reference TRBV5-1 and TRBJ2-7 gives the full variable domain: KAGVTQTPRYLIKTRGQQVTLSCSPISGHRSVSWYQQTPGQGLQFLFEYFSETQRNKGNFPGRFSGRQFSNSRSEMNVSTLELGDSALYLCASSSTGRRDEQYFGPGTRLTVT.

V usage is TRBV7-2 and J usage is TRBJ1-1; the match to TRBD1 covers 7 bases. CDR1 is SGHTA and CDR2 is FQGNSA in the germline V gene. The CDR3 runs 15 residues. V trimming: 5 bases; J trimming: 5 bases; junction bases outside the gene matches: 11. The CDR3 nucleotides are TGTGCCAGCAGCCCGGATAACAGGGGCTGGACTGAAGCTTTCTTT. Protein: CASSPDNRGWTEAFF.

The chain carries TRBV2 and TRBJ2-5, with D possibly called TRBD1 or TRBD2 (5 bases each). Trimming took 5 bases from V and 5 from J, leaving 15 bases between them. There are 14 residues in the CDR3. Germline loops: CDR1 SNHLY, CDR2 FYNNEI. The CDR3: CASSIRWGSETQYF. CDR3 in DNA: TGTGCCAGCAGTATCCGATGGGGGTCGGAGACCCAGTACTTC.

This clone was recorded once. This rearrangement joins TRBV5-1 to TRBJ2-1; 12 bases are a match to TRBD2. In germline, CDR1 is SGHRS, CDR2 YFSETQ. This CDR3 has 18 amino acids. With 2 bases clipped from V and 0 bases from J, the junction kept 6 bases outside the gene matches. CDR3 DNA: TGCGCCAGCAGCTTACCTGGACTAGCGGGATTCTCCTACAATGAGCAGTTCTTC. This gives the protein CASSLPGLAGFSYNEQFF.

This clone came up a few times. The J gene is TRBJ1-5, the V gene TRBV6-6; the D is unclear. The CDR3 contains 11 residues. Looked up from germline, CDR1 is MNHNY and CDR2 is SVGAGI (reference sequence). Trimming took off 7 bases at V and 3 bases at J, with 4 bases between the two ends. The CDR3 nucleotides are TGTGCCAGCAACGACAATCAGCCCCAGCATTTT. Its protein product is CASNDNQPQHF.

The V call is TRBV7-8, the J call TRBJ2-7, with D perhaps matching TRBD1 (5 bases). This CDR3 region has 11 residues. V lost 5 bases to trimming and J lost 6 bases, with 8 bases between them. Germline V gene sequence: CDR1 SGHVS, CDR2 FQNEAQ. The CDR3 reads CASSRDSEQYF. In DNA form, the CDR3 reads TGTGCCAGCAGCAGAGACAGCGAGCAGTACTTC.

The chain employs TRBV15 and TRBJ2-5, with D possibly TRBD2 on 6 matching bases. The CDR3 is made up of 18 amino acids. Trimming stripped 1 base from V and 1 base from J, with 19 bases between. Germline values: CDR1 LNHNV, CDR2 YYDKDF (reference sequence). CDR3 protein: CATSRVQLFNSGQETQYF. The CDR3 DNA sequence: TGTGCCACCAGCAGAGTGCAATTGTTTAATAGCGGCCAAGAGACCCAGTACTTC.

CDR3 in amino acids: CASRWQNSPLHF. The CDR3 DNA reads as TGTGCCAGCAGGTGGCAGAATTCACCCCTCCACTTT. The rearrangement joins TRBV6-1 to TRBJ1-6, with unresolved D. Trimming stripped 6 bases from V and 7 bases from J, with 7 bases between. The CDR3 sequence is 12 residues long. CDR1 and CDR2 from the germline V gene are MNHNS and SASEGT.

This clone was recorded only once. The chain uses TRBV7-9 and TRBJ2-3; TRBD2 matches 10 bases. Trimming at V came to 4 bases and at J to 3 bases, leaving 7 bases not matched to a gene. CDR1 and CDR2 from the germline V gene are SEHNR and FQNEAQ (reference sequence). There are 16 residues in the CDR3. This CDR3 reads CASSWKRGGNTDTQYF. Here the CDR3 DNA reads TGTGCCAGCAGCTGGAAGCGGGGGGGCAATACAGATACGCAGTATTTT.

The chain recombines TRBV28 with TRBJ2-6, with TRBD2 identical over 9 bases. The length of the CDR3 is 19 residues. V dropped 2 bases and J dropped 0; count of bases not matched to a gene: 8. Germline CDR1 MDHEN, CDR2 SYDVKM. The CDR3, as DNA: TGTGCCAGCAGTTTACGGCTAGCGGGGATCCGCTCTGGGGCCAACGTCCTGACTTTC. It yields the protein CASSLRLAGIRSGANVLTF.

V gene TRBV6-1 combines with J gene TRBJ1-2, with TRBD1 as a possible D gene (5 bases). The CDR3 runs 15 residues. With 6 bases removed from V and 6 bases from J, the gap between germline ends came to 20 bases. Looked up from germline, CDR1 is MNHNS and CDR2 is SASEGT. CDR3 in amino acids: CASRPLGRRADGYTF. The CDR3 DNA reads TGTGCCAGCAGGCCCCTAGGTCGCAGGGCGGATGGCTACACCTTC.

This sequence joins TRBV29-1 and TRBJ1-2, with D uncertain. V was cut by 0 bases and J by 14 bases, with 13 bases left in between. Germline CDR1 is SQVTM and CDR2 is ANQGSEA. The CDR3 runs to 11 residues. The CDR3 loop reads CSVEDLRHRTF. The CDR3, as DNA: TGCAGCGTTGAAGATTTGAGGCATAGGACCTTC.

The chain is built from TRBV4-2 and TRBJ1-1; 7 bases align to TRBD1. There are 19 residues in the CDR3. Germline CDR1 LGHNA, CDR2 YNFKEQ. Trimming at V came to 0 bases and at J to 5 bases, leaving 18 bases not matched to a gene. The CDR3 DNA is TGTGCCAGCAGCCAAGAGCCAAGGAGGAGCCCGACAGGGCGGACTGAAGCTTTCTTT. Its translation: CASSQEPRRSPTGRTEAFF.

The table lists this clone with a few counts. The chain is built from TRBV18 and TRBJ1-1; 7 positions match TRBD1. Germline CDR1 KGHSH, CDR2 LQKENI. This CDR3 spans 16 amino acids. After removal of 6 bases from V and 1 base from J, the junction contained 11 bases not matched to a gene. CDR3 DNA sequence: TGTGCCAGCTCTCCCTTACCGGGACAGAAGAACACTGAAGCTTTCTTT. Residues: CASSPLPGQKNTEAFF.

In this sample, this clone turned up a few times. The rearrangement joins TRBV2 to TRBJ1-3, with D perhaps matching TRBD1 (6 bases). Looked up from germline, CDR1 is SNHLY and CDR2 is FYNNEI. V lost 8 bases to trimming and J lost 7 bases, with 15 bases between them. The CDR3 is 13 residues long. CDR3 loop: CASLGQRTNTIYF. CDR3 bases: TGTGCCAGCCTGGGACAACGGACTAACACCATATATTTT.

The rearrangement links TRBV19 to TRBJ1-2; 9 nucleotides line up with TRBD1. Trimming removed 4 bases from V and 7 bases from J; junction bases left unmatched: 10. The CDR3 runs to 15 residues. Germline CDR1 is LNHDA and CDR2 is SQIVND (reference sequence). This chain's CDR3 is CASSTRAGTGIGYTF. The DNA of the CDR3 is TGTGCCAGTAGTACCAGAGCGGGGACAGGGATTGGCTACACCTTC.

The gene calls are TRBV11-2 and TRBJ1-4; 7 bases match TRBD1. CDR1 is SGHAT, CDR2 FQNNGV, per germline. CDR3 size: 15 residues. J was trimmed by 7 bases and V by 0 bases; bases with no gene match: 5. The CDR3 DNA reads as TGTGCCAGCAGCTTAGATAGGGGGCGCGGTGAAAAACTGTTTTTT. Protein product: CASSLDRGRGEKLFF.